This T cell receptor (beta chain) appears in the sequencing data of a study of T cells after yellow fever vaccination. The overall study: With SMART-Seq v4 Ultra Low Input, the fractions containing low cell numbers were prepared.

Template-switching 5'RACE yielded the TCR cDNA; a universal primer site and UMIs were added in the process. Using its own MiXCR run on the 5' RACE reads, TCRdb lists one record per CDR3 protein. Counted here are some 560,000 distinct CDR3 sequences, about 19% occurring once; the ten biggest clones make up more than 13%. Notes on the study in general: Reappearing after the booster were most of the clones from primary vaccination (almost 97% CD4, approximately 89% CD8).

Trimming removed 0 bases from V and 5 bases from J, with 10 bases in between. Germline V CDR1 and CDR2: LGHDT, YNNKEL (reference sequence). The CDR3 has 14 amino acids. With respect to this clonotype: Its specificity is not known.

The chain carries TRBV3-1 and TRBJ1-1, with no clear D. The sample here was PBMCs, taken 15 days after the yellow fever booster vaccination. The TCR sequence derives from a man aged 25 to 40 who received the YFV17D yellow fever vaccine. In DNA, the CDR3 is TGTGCCAGCAGCCAAGACTTGTGGGGAACTGAAGCTTTCTTT. Amino acids: CASSQDLWGTEAFF.